The 32 T cell receptor beta chains below were found in one sample sequenced in a study of CD8 T cells in Susac syndrome (dated by TCRdb to between 2018 and 2020). Libraries came from the immunoSEQ multiplex PCR assay. RNA was extracted with the RNeasy kit and 0.5 to 1 ug was reverse transcribed using random hexamers. TCRdb trimmed the raw reads at Q25, called clones with MiXCR and kept productive beta chains. Rows with a matching CDR3 protein are joined into one entry that keeps the most common DNA and genes. This sample comprises around 300,000 distinct CDR3 sequences, about 91% of them detected only once. The ten largest clones take up 0.06% to 0.075% of the sample. The specimen was CD4+ T cells from PBMCs. The receptor source for this set is a human donor with multiple sclerosis.

Here the CDR3 reads CSARDPSTRSYEQYF. The CDR3 DNA reads as TGCAGTGCTAGAGACCCTTCTACAAGAAGCTACGAGCAGTACTTC. The chain has TRBV20-1 and TRBJ2-7, with D unclear. Germline V gene lookup returns CDR1 DFQATT and CDR2 SNEGSKA (reference sequence). Trimming cost V 0 bases and J 3 bases, with 15 bases left between them. The CDR3 totals 15 residues.

The rearrangement uses TRBV9 and TRBJ2-2; weak D call: TRBD2 (5 bases). The germline CDR1 and CDR2 sequences are SGDLS and YYNGEE. V was clipped by 3 bases and J by 7 bases, with 13 bases between them. The CDR3 runs 14 residues. The CDR3 protein is CASSARERGGELFF. CDR3 in DNA: TGTGCCAGCAGCGCGAGGGAACGAGGCGGGGAGCTGTTTTTT. Using reference TRBV9 and TRBJ2-2 for the parts outside the CDR3, the full variable domain is DSGVTQTPKHLITATGQRVTLRCSPRSGDLSVYWYQQSLDQGLQFLIQYYNGEERAKGNILERFSAQQFPDLHSELNLSSLELGDSALYFCASSARERGGELFFGEGSRLTVL.

This clonotype appeared a few times. This chain joins TRBV7-9 and TRBJ2-7; 10 bases map to TRBD2. The CDR3 length is 14 residues. Per the germline V gene, CDR1 is SEHNR and CDR2 is FQNEAQ (reference sequence). Trimming cost V 2 bases and J 7 bases; bases outside gene matches: 5. CDR3 sequence reads: CASSLLAGAGEQYF. CDR3 coding DNA: TGTGCCAGCAGCTTACTAGCGGGAGCGGGGGAGCAGTACTTC.

This chain connects TRBV6-2 or TRBV6-3 to TRBJ1-1; the D gene is possibly TRBD1 (5 bases). The germline gives CDR1 MNHEY, CDR2 SVGEGT. There are 14 residues in the CDR3. The V end lost 2 bases, the J end lost 1 base, and 8 bases lay between the germline ends. The CDR3, as DNA: TGTGCCAGCAGTTACGGGGGGGAGAACACTGAAGCTTTCTTT. It translates to CASSYGGENTEAFF.

CDR3: CASSRSGGRGDTQYF. CDR3 DNA: TGTGCCAGCAGCCGTAGCGGGGGGCGCGGAGATACGCAGTATTTT. This chain uses TRBV7-2 with TRBJ2-3; 10 bases agree with TRBD2. Looked up from germline, CDR1 is SGHTA and CDR2 is FQGNSA. There are 15 residues in the CDR3. Trimming at V came to 5 bases and at J to 5 bases, leaving 7 bases not matched to a gene.

The chain combines TRBV2 with TRBJ1-5; tentatively, D is TRBD1 (5 bases). The CDR3 is 15 residues long. V gave up 4 bases and J gave up 2 bases, with 12 bases separating them. Germline values: CDR1 SNHLY, CDR2 FYNNEI. DNA of the CDR3: TGTGCCAGCAGTGCTCTGGCCAGGGGCAATCAGCCCCAGCATTTT. Its translation is CASSALARGNQPQHF.

This chain joins TRBV7-2 and TRBJ1-2; no clear D. The germline CDR1 and CDR2 sequences are SGHTA and FQGNSA. The CDR3 extends over 12 amino acids. Trimming stripped 10 bases from V and 7 bases from J, with 16 bases between. CDR3 amino acids: CAIPGRTSGYTF. CDR3 DNA sequence: TGTGCCATTCCGGGCCGTACTAGTGGCTACACCTTC. The full variable domain, completed using reference TRBV7-2 and TRBJ1-2, is GAGVSQSPSNKVTEKGKDVELRCDPISGHTALYWYRQSLGQGLEFLIYFQGNSAPDKSGLPSDRFSAERTGGSVSTLTIQRTQQEDSAVYLCAIPGRTSGYTFGSGTRLTVV.

CDR3 bases: TGTGCCAGCAGCTTAGGCAGGGGGAACGAGCAGTACTTC. Residues: CASSLGRGNEQYF. V and J are TRBV7-2 and TRBJ2-7; 7 bases line up with TRBD1. CDR3 length equals 13 residues. V lost 1 base and J lost 5; bases outside the gene matches: 2. In germline, CDR1 is SGHTA, CDR2 FQGNSA. Combining the CDR3 with reference TRBV7-2 and TRBJ2-7 gives the whole variable domain GAGVSQSPSNKVTEKGKDVELRCDPISGHTALYWYRQSLGQGLEFLIYFQGNSAPDKSGLPSDRFSAERTGGSVSTLTIQRTQQEDSAVYLCASSLGRGNEQYFGPGTRLTVT.

The chain couples TRBV19 to TRBJ1-5; perhaps TRBD1 as D (6 bases). The CDR3 spans 15 residues. CDR1 and CDR2 from the germline V gene are LNHDA and SQIVND (reference sequence). The V gene lost 5 bases and the J gene lost 4 bases, with 15 bases spanning the gap. CDR3 DNA: TGTGCCAGTAGTTCGCAATCCAGGGGAAATCAGCCCCAGCATTTT. Translating it yields CASSSQSRGNQPQHF.

The chain joins TRBV19 to TRBJ2-5; D unclear. From germline, CDR1 is LNHDA and CDR2 SQIVND (reference sequence). Trimming shortened V by 4 bases and J by 3 bases, and 12 bases separated the two germline ends. The CDR3 is 14 amino acids. The CDR3 protein is CASSTVPSKETQYF. In DNA, the CDR3 is TGTGCCAGTAGTACCGTACCATCGAAAGAGACCCAGTACTTC.

The V and J genes are TRBV29-1 and TRBJ1-2, with unresolved D. V shed 7 bases and J shed 6 bases, with 21 bases lying between them. Per germline, CDR1 SQVTM and CDR2 ANQGSEA. The CDR3 length is 14 residues. The CDR3 loop reads CSEARIGSSNGYTF. In DNA form, the CDR3 reads TGCAGCGAGGCACGAATAGGGAGTTCCAATGGCTACACCTTC.

The rearrangement uses TRBV30 and TRBJ1-1, with D possibly TRBD1 on 5 matching bases. Germline V lookup: CDR1 GTSNPN, CDR2 SVGIG (reference sequence). V was clipped by 3 bases and J by 1 base, with 18 bases between them. The CDR3 is 16 residues long. The DNA for the CDR3 is TGTGCCTGGAGCCCGATGGGGCAGGGAAAGAACACTGAAGCTTTCTTT. Its protein is CAWSPMGQGKNTEAFF.

The chain combines TRBV7-9 with TRBJ1-1; no reliable D call. Germline V gene lookup returns CDR1 SEHNR and CDR2 FQNEAQ (reference sequence). Deletions cut 2 bases from V and 4 bases from J, with 5 bases between. This CDR3 has 12 residues. The DNA for the CDR3 is TGTGCCAGCAGCTTAACAGCCACTGAAGCTTTCTTT. It specifies CASSLTATEAFF.

This CDR3 reads CASSPDRGIETQYF. CDR3 coding DNA: TGTGCCAGCTCACCGGACAGGGGTATCGAGACCCAGTACTTC. The V gene is TRBV18, the J gene TRBJ2-5, with 9 bases aligning to TRBD1. The CDR3 runs to 14 residues. After removal of 3 bases from V and 5 bases from J, the junction contained 4 bases not matched to a gene. The germline V gene has CDR1 KGHSH and CDR2 LQKENI. Filled out from reference TRBV18 and TRBJ2-5, the complete variable domain reads NAGVMQNPRHLVRRRGQEARLRCSPMKGHSHVYWYRQLPEEGLKFMVYLQKENIIDESGMPKERFSAEFPKEGPSILRIQQVVRGDSAAYFCASSPDRGIETQYFGPGTRLLVL.

The chain has TRBV5-4 and TRBJ2-6; possible D gene TRBD1, 5 bases. This CDR3 region has 12 residues. The germline V gene encodes CDR1 SGHNT and CDR2 YYREEE (reference sequence). Trimming removed 7 bases at V and 3 bases at J, with 5 bases between. Here the CDR3 reads CASQGGANVLTF. The CDR3 nucleotides are TGTGCCAGCCAGGGTGGGGCCAACGTCCTGACTTTC. Variable domain in full (rest from reference TRBV5-4 and TRBJ2-6): ETGVTQSPTHLIKTRGQQVTLRCSSQSGHNTVSWYQQALGQGPQFIFQYYREEENGRGNFPPRFSGLQFPNYSSELNVNALELDDSALYLCASQGGANVLTFGAGSRLTVL.

This clonotype was picked up one time. The chain carries TRBV5-1 and TRBJ1-1; the D gene is possibly TRBD1 (6 bases). Deletions cut 0 bases from V and 6 bases from J, with 9 bases between. Germline CDR1 reads SGHRS; CDR2 reads YFSETQ. This CDR3 is 13 amino acids long. CDR3 DNA: TGCGCCAGCAGCTTGGGACAGGCCGCTGAAGCTTTCTTT. As protein: CASSLGQAAEAFF.

This clonotype was seen once. The chain uses TRBV6-4 and TRBJ2-3, with a possible D match to TRBD2 (6 bases). The CDR3 has 14 residues. V was trimmed by 3 bases and J by 0 bases, leaving 7 bases between them. Germline values: CDR1 MRHNA, CDR2 SNTAGT. This chain's CDR3 is CASSELASTDTQYF. As DNA, the CDR3 is TGTGCCAGCAGTGAACTAGCCAGCACAGATACGCAGTATTTT.

The rearrangement uses TRBV5-8 and TRBJ1-1; no definite D call. V was clipped by 2 bases and J by 2 bases, with 7 bases between them. The germline CDR1 and CDR2 sequences are SGHTS and YDEGEE. The CDR3 spans 13 residues. CDR3 nucleotide sequence: TGTGCCAGCAGCTTTTACTCCAACACTGAAGCTTTCTTT. This gives the protein CASSFYSNTEAFF.

The CDR3 region is CASSARRTSGVVRTQYF. CDR3 nucleotides: TGTGCCAGCAGCGCTCGAAGGACTAGCGGGGTGGTGCGGACCCAGTACTTC. This rearrangement joins TRBV14 to TRBJ2-5; 12 bases match TRBD2. There are 17 residues in the CDR3. Germline V gives CDR1 SGHDN, CDR2 FVKESK. V lost 5 bases, J lost 7 bases, and 14 bases stayed unmatched.

The V call is TRBV29-1, the J call TRBJ1-2; TRBD1 aligns across 10 bases. Trimming at V came to 5 bases and at J to 4 bases, leaving 13 bases not matched to a gene. The CDR3 contains 16 residues. CDR1 is SQVTM, CDR2 ANQGSEA, per germline. Here the CDR3 reads CSVFHPGTGEIYGYTF. In nucleotides, the CDR3 is TGCAGCGTTTTCCACCCTGGGACAGGGGAAATCTATGGCTACACCTTC. The full variable domain, rest sourced from reference TRBV29-1 and TRBJ1-2, is SAVISQKPSRDICQRGTSLTIQCQVDSQVTMMFWYRQQPGQSLTLIATANQGSEATYESGFVIDKFPISRPNLTFSTLTVSNMSPEDSSIYLCSVFHPGTGEIYGYTFGSGTRLTVV.

This chain joins TRBV7-9 and TRBJ2-7; D unresolved. The length of the CDR3 is 14 residues. V gave up 4 bases and J gave up 2 bases, with 12 bases separating them. CDR1 and CDR2 from the germline V gene are SEHNR and FQNEAQ (reference sequence). In nucleotides, the CDR3 is TGTGCCAGCAGCTCCACGCCGTCCACCTACGAGCAGTACTTC. It is translated as CASSSTPSTYEQYF.

This chain links TRBV6-2 or TRBV6-3 with TRBJ2-3, with 7 bases fitting TRBD2. Germline CDR1 and CDR2: MNHEY and SVGEGT. The CDR3 is 15 amino acids. Trimming cost V 7 bases and J 7 bases; bases outside gene matches: 14. The CDR3 spells CASNPADGTTYTQYF. The CDR3 nucleotides read TGTGCCAGCAACCCAGCAGACGGGACTACCTATACGCAGTATTTT.

The gene calls are TRBV20-1 and TRBJ2-1, with 8 nucleotides matching TRBD2. V gave up 2 bases and J gave up 3 bases; unmatched junction bases: 3. CDR1 is DFQATT and CDR2 is SNEGSKA in the germline V gene (reference sequence). This CDR3 comprises 14 residues. The CDR3 protein is CSARRGTSYNEQFF. CDR3 nucleotide sequence: TGCAGTGCTAGACGAGGGACTAGCTACAATGAGCAGTTCTTC.

J is TRBJ2-7 and V is TRBV21-1. TRBV21-1 constitutes a pseudogene. The CDR3 has 12 residues. CDR3 in amino acids: CASSARTYEQYF. CDR3 sequence (DNA): TGTGCCAGCAGCGCTCGAACCTACGAGCAGTACTTC.

CDR3 DNA sequence: TGTGCCTGGAACCCCGGGAGGACTGAAGCTTTCTTT. Protein product: CAWNPGRTEAFF. The chain uses TRBV30 and TRBJ1-1, with unresolved D. Germline-derived CDR1 and CDR2 are GTSNPN and SVGIG (reference sequence). Trimming cost V 4 bases and J 5 bases, with 11 bases left between them. This CDR3 is built from 12 residues.

The chain joins TRBV11-2 to TRBJ1-1; unclear D gene. V lost 7 bases and J lost 7, with 19 bases in between. The germline CDR1 and CDR2 sequences are SGHAT and FQNNGV. The CDR3 is 14 amino acids. CDR3 DNA sequence: TGTGCCAGCACCATACTGGCGGGAATGAGTGAAGCTTTCTTT. Protein sequence: CASTILAGMSEAFF.

This sequence joins TRBV27 and TRBJ1-4, with a tentative D call TRBD1 (6 bases). The CDR3 has 12 amino acids. Germline V gene sequence: CDR1 MNHEY, CDR2 SMNVEV (reference sequence). V dropped 6 bases and J dropped 10 bases, with 12 bases sitting between them. The CDR3 sequence is CASRPARGKLFF. CDR3 DNA: TGTGCCAGCAGGCCAGCCAGGGGAAAACTGTTTTTT.

The chain recombines TRBV29-1 with TRBJ2-3, with D possibly being TRBD1 (5 bases). There are 12 residues in the CDR3. Trimming shortened V by 4 bases and J by 4 bases, and 9 bases separated the two germline ends. Germline loops: CDR1 SQVTM, CDR2 ANQGSEA. The DNA for the CDR3 is TGCAGCGTTGGCCGACAGTCAGATACGCAGTATTTT. Protein: CSVGRQSDTQYF.

The CDR3 protein is CATDRALLGEQYF. DNA of the CDR3: TGTGCCACCGACAGGGCTCTGCTAGGGGAGCAGTACTTC. The J gene is TRBJ2-7, the V gene TRBV6-1; 7 bases are a match to TRBD1. Germline V gene sequence: CDR1 MNHNS, CDR2 SASEGT. J lost 7 bases, V lost 10 bases, and 13 bases had no gene match. The CDR3 consists of 13 residues.

This sequence joins TRBV7-2 and TRBJ2-5; D uncertain. This CDR3 region has 14 residues. Trimming pared 2 bases from V and 0 bases from J, leaving 7 bases between. The germline V gene has CDR1 SGHTA and CDR2 FQGNSA. CDR3 loop: CASSLQANQETQYF. CDR3 sequence (DNA): TGTGCCAGCAGCTTACAGGCAAACCAAGAGACCCAGTACTTC.

The CDR3 here is CASSPPTAQETQYF. The CDR3, as DNA: TGTGCCAGCTCACCACCTACAGCCCAAGAGACCCAGTACTTC. The chain carries TRBV18 and TRBJ2-5; D not resolved. There are 14 residues in the CDR3. Germline V CDR1 and CDR2: KGHSH, LQKENI. V was shortened by 0 bases and J by 1 base, with 6 bases between the two germline ends.

The table lists this clonotype with a few counts. The DNA of the CDR3 is TGCGCCAGCAGCCAACGACAGGGCTATGGCTACACCTTC. It encodes CASSQRQGYGYTF. The chain employs TRBV4-1 and TRBJ1-2, with TRBD1 identical over 7 bases. Germline CDR1 is MGHRA and CDR2 is YSYEKL. The J segment lost 4 bases and the V segment lost 2 bases, leaving 1 base of the junction unmatched. The CDR3 runs to 13 residues.